The table lists the clone carrying this T cell receptor beta chain with a few counts. The antigen is not known. The data belong to a study of chemoradiotherapy in HPV16-positive cancers. Study-wide context: Candidate HPV-specific T-cell clones and common TCR motifs came from functional assays in a couple of HPV16-positive patients. Study conclusions and caveats: During treatment, candidate HPV-specific clones and E7-related motifs expanded in tumor. In HPV16-positive patients, HPV-responsive T-cell expansion tracked better recurrence-free survival. Only a couple of HPV16-positive patients supplied the functional HPV-specificity definition.

CDR3 size: 16 residues. The germline V and J ends were trimmed by 5 bases and 2 bases, with 18 bases remaining between them. Germline assignment: CDR1 LNHDA and CDR2 SQIVND (reference sequence). The method was immunoSEQ multiplex PCR; TCRdb's version includes in-frame clones alone and lacks a portion of them. The sample records approximately 10,000 clones, 78% being singletons. This TCR derives from a human donor with HPV-associated anogenital cancer. J is TRBJ2-5 and V is TRBV19, with D perhaps TRBD1 (6 bases). Collection of the sample occurred from a patient who underwent chemoradiotherapy. The CDR3 region is CASSEMRTAPQETQYF. The CDR3 DNA follows: TGTGCCAGTAGTGAAATGCGGACAGCCCCTCAAGAGACCCAGTACTTC.